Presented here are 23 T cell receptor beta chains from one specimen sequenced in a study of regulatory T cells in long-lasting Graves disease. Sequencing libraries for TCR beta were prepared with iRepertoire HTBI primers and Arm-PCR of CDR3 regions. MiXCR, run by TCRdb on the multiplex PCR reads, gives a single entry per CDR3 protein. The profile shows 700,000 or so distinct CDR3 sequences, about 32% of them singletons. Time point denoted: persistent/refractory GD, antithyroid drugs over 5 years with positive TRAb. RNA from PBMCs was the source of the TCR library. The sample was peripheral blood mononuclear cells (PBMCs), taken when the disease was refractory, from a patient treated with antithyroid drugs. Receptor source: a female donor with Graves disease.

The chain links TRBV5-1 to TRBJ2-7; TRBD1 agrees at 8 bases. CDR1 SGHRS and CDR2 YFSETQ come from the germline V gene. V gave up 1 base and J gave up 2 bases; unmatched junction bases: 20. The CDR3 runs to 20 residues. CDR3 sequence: CASSLWGPGTGEQVTYEQYF. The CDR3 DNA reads TGCGCCAGCAGCTTGTGGGGTCCCGGGACAGGTGAACAGGTAACCTACGAGCAGTACTTC.

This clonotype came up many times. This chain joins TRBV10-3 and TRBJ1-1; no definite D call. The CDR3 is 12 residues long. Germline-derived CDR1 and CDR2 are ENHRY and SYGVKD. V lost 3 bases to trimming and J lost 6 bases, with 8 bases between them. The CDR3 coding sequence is TGTGCCATCAGTGAAGGTGGGCCTGAAGCTTTCTTT. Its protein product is CAISEGGPEAFF.

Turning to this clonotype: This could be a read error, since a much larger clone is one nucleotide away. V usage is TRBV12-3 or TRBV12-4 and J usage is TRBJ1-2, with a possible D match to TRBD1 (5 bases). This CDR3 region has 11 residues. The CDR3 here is CTSTSGTGYTF. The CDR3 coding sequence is TGTACCAGCACGAGCGGGACTGGCTACACCTTC.

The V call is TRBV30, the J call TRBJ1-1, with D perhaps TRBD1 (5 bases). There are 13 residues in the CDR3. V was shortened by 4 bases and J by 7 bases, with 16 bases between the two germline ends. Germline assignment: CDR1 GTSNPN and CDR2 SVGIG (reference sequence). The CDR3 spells CAWIFQGGNEAFF. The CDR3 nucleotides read TGTGCCTGGATCTTCCAGGGAGGGAATGAAGCTTTCTTT.

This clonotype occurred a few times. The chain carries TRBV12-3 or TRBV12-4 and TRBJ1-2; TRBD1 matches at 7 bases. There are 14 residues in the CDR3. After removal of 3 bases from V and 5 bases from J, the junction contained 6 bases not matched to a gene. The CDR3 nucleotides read TGTGCCAGCAGTTTTCTTGCAGGGGGGTATGGCTACACCTTC. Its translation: CASSFLAGGYGYTF.

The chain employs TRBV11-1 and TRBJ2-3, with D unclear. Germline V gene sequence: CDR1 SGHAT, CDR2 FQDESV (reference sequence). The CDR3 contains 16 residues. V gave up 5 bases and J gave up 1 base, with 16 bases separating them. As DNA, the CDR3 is TGTGCCAGCAGCCCCAGTGAGTCTGGGGGCACAGATACGCAGTATTTT. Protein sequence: CASSPSESGGTDTQYF.

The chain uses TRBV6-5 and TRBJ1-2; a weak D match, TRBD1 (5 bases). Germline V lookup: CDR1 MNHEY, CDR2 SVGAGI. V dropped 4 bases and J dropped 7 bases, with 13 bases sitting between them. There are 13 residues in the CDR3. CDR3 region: CASSSPGERGYTF. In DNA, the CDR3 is TGTGCCAGCAGTTCTCCGGGGGAACGTGGCTACACCTTC.

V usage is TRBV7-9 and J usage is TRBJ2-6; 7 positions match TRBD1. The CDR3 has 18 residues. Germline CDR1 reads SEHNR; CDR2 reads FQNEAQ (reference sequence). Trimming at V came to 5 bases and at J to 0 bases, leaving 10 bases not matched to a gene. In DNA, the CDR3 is TGTGCCAGCAGCGTTTATCAGGGGGTCGGCTCTGGGGCCAACGTCCTGACTTTC. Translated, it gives CASSVYQGVGSGANVLTF.

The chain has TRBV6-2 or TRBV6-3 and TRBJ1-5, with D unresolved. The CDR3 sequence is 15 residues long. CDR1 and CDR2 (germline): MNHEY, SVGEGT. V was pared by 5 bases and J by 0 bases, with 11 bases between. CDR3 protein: CASSGGGYSNQPQHF. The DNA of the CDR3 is TGTGCCAGCAGTGGAGGCGGGTATAGCAATCAGCCCCAGCATTTT.

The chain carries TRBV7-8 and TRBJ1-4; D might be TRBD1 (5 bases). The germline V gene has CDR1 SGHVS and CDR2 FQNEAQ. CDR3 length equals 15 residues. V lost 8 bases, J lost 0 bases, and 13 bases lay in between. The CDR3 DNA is TGTGCCAGCGCGGGGACTTTTGCAACTAATGAAAAACTGTTTTTT. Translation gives CASAGTFATNEKLFF.

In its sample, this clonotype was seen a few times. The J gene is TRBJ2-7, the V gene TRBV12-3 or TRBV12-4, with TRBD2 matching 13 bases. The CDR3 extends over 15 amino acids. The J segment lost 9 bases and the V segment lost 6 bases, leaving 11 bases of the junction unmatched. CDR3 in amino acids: CASSQGGLAGPRQYF. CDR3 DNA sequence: TGTGCCAGCAGCCAGGGGGGACTAGCGGGACCTCGGCAGTACTTC.

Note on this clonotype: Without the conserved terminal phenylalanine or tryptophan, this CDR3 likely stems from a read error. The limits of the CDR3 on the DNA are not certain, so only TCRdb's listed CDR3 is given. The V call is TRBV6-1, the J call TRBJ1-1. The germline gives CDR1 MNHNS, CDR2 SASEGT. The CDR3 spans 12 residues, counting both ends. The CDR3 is CASSDGSRWRAY.

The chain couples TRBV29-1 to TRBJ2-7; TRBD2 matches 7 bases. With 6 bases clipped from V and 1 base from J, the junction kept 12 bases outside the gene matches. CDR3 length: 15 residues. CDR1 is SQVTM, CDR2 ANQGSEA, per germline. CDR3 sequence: CSVRESGGGSYEQYF. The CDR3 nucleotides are TGCAGCGTCAGGGAAAGTGGGGGGGGATCCTACGAGCAGTACTTC.

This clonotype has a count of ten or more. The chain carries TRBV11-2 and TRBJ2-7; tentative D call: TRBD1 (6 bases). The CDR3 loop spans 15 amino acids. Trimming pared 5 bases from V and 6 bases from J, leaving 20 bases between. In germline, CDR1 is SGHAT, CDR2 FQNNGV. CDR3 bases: TGTGCCAGCAGCCCCCTACGGGCGAGCAGGGGCGAGCAGTACTTC. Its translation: CASSPLRASRGEQYF.

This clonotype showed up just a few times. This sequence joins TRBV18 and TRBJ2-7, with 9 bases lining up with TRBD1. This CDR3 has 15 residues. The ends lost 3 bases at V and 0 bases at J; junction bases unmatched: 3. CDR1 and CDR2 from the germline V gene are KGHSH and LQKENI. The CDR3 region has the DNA TGTGCCAGCTCACCCCAGGACAGGGGCTCCTACGAGCAGTACTTC. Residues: CASSPQDRGSYEQYF. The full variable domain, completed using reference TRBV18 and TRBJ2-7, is NAGVMQNPRHLVRRRGQEARLRCSPMKGHSHVYWYRQLPEEGLKFMVYLQKENIIDESGMPKERFSAEFPKEGPSILRIQQVVRGDSAAYFCASSPQDRGSYEQYFGPGTRLTVT.

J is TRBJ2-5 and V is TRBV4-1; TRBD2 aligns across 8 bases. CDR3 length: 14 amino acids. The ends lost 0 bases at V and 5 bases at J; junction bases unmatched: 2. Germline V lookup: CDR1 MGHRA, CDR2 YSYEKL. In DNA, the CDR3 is TGCGCCAGCAGCCAAGACAGCGGGAGTGAGACCCAGTACTTC. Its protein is CASSQDSGSETQYF.

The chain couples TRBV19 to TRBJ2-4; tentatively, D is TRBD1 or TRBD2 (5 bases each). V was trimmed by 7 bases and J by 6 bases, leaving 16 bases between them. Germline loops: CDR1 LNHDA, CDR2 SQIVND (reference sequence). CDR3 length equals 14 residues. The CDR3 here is CASKGSGVANIQYF. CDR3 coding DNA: TGTGCCAGTAAGGGGTCCGGGGTTGCAAACATTCAGTACTTC.

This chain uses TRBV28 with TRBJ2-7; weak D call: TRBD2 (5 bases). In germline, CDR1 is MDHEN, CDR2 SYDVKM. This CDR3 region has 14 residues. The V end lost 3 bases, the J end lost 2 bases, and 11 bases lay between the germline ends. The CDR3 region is CASSFCGSPYEQYF. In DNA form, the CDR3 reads TGTGCCAGCAGTTTCTGTGGGAGCCCCTACGAGCAGTACTTC.

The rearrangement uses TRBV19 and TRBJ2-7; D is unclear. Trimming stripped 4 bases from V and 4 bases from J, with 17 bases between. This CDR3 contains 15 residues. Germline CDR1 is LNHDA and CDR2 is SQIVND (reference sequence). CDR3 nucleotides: TGTGCCAGTAGTACAGTCTCGACAAGTTCTTACGAGCAGTACTTC. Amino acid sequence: CASSTVSTSSYEQYF. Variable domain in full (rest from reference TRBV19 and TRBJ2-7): DGGITQSPKYLFRKEGQNVTLSCEQNLNHDAMYWYRQDPGQGLRLIYYSQIVNDFQKGDIAEGYSVSREKKESFPLTVTSAQKNPTAFYLCASSTVSTSSYEQYFGPGTRLTVT.

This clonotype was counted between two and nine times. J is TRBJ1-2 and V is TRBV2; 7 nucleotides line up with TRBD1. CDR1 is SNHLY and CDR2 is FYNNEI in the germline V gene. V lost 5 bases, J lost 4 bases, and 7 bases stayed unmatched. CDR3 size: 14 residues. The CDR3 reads CASSPGDRAYGYTF. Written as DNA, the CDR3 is TGTGCCAGCAGTCCTGGGGACAGAGCCTATGGCTACACCTTC.

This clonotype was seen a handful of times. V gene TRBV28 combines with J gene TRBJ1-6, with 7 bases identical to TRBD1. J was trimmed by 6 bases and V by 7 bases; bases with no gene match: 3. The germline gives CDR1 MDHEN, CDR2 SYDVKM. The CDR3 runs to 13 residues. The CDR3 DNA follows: TGTGCCAGCACAGACAGGGTTAATTCACCCCTCCACTTT. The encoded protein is CASTDRVNSPLHF.

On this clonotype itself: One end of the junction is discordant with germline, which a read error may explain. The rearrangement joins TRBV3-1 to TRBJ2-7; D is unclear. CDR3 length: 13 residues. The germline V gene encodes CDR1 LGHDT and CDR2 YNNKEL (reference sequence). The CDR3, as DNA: TGTGCCAGCAGAGATGGGCTAACTCTCGAGCGGTACTTC. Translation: CASRDGLTLERYF.

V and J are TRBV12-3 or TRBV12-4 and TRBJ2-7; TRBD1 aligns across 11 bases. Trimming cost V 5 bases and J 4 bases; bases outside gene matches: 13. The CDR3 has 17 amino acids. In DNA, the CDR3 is TGTGCCAGCAGTCCTGGACAGGGGGCTTTTTTATGGTACGAGCAGTACTTC. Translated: CASSPGQGAFLWYEQYF.